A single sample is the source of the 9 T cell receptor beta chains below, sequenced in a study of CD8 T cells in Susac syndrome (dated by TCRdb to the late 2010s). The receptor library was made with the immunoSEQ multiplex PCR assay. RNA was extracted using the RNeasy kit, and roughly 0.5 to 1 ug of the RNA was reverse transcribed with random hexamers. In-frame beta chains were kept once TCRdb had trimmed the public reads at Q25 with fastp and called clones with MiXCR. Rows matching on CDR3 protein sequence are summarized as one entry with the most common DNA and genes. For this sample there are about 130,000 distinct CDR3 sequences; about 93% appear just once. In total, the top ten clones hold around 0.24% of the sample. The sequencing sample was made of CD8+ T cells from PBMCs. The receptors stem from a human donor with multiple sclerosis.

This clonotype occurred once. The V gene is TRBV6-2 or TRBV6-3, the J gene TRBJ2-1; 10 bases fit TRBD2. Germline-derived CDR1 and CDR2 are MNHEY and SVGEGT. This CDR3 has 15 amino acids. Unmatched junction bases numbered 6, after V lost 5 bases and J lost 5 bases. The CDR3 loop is CASSAGTSDHNEQFF. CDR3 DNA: TGTGCCAGCAGTGCCGGGACTAGCGACCACAATGAGCAGTTCTTC.

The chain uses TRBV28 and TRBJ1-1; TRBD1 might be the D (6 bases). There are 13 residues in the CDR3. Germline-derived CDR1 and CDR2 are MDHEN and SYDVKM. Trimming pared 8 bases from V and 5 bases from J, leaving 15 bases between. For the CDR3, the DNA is TGTGCCAGCTCTTACAGGGACAAAACTGAAGCTTTCTTT. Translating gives CASSYRDKTEAFF.

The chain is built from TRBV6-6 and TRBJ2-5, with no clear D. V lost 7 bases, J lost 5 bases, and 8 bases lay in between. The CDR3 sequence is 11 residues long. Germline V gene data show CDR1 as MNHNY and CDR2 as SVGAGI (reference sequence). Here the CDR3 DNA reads TGTGCCAGCATTGGTAGGGAGACCCAGTACTTC. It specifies CASIGRETQYF.

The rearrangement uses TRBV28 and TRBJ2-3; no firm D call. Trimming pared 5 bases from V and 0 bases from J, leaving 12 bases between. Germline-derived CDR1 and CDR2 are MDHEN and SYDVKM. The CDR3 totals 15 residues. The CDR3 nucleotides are TGTGCCAGCAGTCCCTCTTTCCTAAGCACAGATACGCAGTATTTT. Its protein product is CASSPSFLSTDTQYF.

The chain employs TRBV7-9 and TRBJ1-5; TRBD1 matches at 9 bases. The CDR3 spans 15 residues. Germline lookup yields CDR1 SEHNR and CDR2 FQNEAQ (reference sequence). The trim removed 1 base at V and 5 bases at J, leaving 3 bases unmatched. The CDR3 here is CASSLETGGDQPQHF. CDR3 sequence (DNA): TGTGCCAGCAGCTTAGAGACAGGGGGGGATCAGCCCCAGCATTTT.

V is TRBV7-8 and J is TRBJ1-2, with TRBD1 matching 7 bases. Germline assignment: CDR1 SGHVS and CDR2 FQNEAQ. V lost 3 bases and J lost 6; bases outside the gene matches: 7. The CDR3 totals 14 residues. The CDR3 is CASSFEQGLDGYTF. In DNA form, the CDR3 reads TGTGCCAGCAGCTTTGAACAGGGGCTGGATGGCTACACCTTC.

Written as DNA, the CDR3 is TGTGCCAGCAGTGAAGCTCTTCTAGCGATCTACAATGAGCAGTTCTTC. It encodes CASSEALLAIYNEQFF. The chain has TRBV2 and TRBJ2-1; D is perhaps TRBD2 (6 bases). V lost 0 bases to trimming and J lost 3 bases, with 12 bases between them. Looked up from germline, CDR1 is SNHLY and CDR2 is FYNNEI. This CDR3 contains 16 residues.

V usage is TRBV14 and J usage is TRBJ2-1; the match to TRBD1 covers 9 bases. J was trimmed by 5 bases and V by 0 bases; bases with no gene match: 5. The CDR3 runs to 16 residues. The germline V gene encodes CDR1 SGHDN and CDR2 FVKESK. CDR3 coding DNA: TGTGCCAGCAGCCAAGATATGGGACAGGGCGACAATGAGCAGTTCTTC. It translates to CASSQDMGQGDNEQFF. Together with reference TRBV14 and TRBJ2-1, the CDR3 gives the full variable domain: EAGVTQFPSHSVIEKGQTVTLRCDPISGHDNLYWYRRVMGKEIKFLLHFVKESKQDESGMPNNRFLAERTGGTYSTLKVQPAELEDSGVYFCASSQDMGQGDNEQFFGPGTRLTVL.

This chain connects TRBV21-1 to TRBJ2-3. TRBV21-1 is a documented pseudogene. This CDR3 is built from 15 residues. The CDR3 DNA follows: TGTGCCAGCAGCTTTAAGGAGACCTGGCGGAATACGCAGTATTTT. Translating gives CASSFKETWRNTQYF.